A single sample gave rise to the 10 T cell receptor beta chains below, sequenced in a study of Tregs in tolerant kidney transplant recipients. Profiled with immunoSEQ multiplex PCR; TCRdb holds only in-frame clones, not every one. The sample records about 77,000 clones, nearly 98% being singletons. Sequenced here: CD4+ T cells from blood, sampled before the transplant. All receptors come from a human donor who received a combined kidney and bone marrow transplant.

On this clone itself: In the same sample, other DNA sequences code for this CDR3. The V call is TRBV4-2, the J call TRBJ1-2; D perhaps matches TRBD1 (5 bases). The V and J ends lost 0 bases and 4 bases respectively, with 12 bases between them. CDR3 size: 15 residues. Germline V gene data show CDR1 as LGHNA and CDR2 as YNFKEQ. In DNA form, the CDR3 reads TGTGCCAGCAGCCAAGACCGGCAGGGCGGCTATGGCTACACCTTC. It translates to CASSQDRQGGYGYTF.

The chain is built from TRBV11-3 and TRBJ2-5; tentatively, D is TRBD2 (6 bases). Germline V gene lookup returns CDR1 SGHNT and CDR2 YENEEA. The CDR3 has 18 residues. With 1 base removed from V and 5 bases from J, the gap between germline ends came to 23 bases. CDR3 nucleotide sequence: TGTGCCAGCAGCTTAGTTTTCGGGAGTAGGAGTGAGGGGGAGACCCAGTACTTC. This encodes CASSLVFGSRSEGETQYF.

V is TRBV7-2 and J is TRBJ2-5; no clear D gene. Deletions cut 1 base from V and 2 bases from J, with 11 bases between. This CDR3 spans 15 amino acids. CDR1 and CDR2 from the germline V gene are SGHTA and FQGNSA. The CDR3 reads CASSLGNSLQETQYF. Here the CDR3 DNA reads TGTGCCAGCAGCTTAGGTAACTCCTTGCAAGAGACCCAGTACTTC.

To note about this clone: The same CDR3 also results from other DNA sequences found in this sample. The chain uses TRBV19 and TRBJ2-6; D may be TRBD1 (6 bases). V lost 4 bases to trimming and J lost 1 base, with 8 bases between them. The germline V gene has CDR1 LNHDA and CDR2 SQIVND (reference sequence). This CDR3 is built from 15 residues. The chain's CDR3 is CASSTQGSGANVLTF. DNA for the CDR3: TGTGCCAGTAGTACACAGGGATCTGGGGCCAACGTCCTGACTTTC. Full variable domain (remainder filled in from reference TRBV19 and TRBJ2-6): DGGITQSPKYLFRKEGQNVTLSCEQNLNHDAMYWYRQDPGQGLRLIYYSQIVNDFQKGDIAEGYSVSREKKESFPLTVTSAQKNPTAFYLCASSTQGSGANVLTFGAGSRLTVL.

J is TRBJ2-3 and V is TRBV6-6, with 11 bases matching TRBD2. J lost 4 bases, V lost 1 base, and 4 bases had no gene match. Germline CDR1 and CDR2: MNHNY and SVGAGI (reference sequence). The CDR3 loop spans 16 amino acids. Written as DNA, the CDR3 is TGTGCCAGCAGTTACTTATCTAGCGGGGGGTCAGATACGCAGTATTTT. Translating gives CASSYLSSGGSDTQYF.

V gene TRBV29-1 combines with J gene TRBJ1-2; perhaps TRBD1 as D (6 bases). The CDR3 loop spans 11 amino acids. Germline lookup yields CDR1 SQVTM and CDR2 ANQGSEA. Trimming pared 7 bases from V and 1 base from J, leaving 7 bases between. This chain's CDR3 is CSEGGNYGYTF. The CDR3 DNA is TGCAGCGAAGGGGGTAACTATGGCTACACCTTC.

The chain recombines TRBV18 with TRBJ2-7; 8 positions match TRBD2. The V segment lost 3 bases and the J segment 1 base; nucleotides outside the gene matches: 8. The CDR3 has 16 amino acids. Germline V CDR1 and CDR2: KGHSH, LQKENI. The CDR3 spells CASSPLGGAGSYEQYF. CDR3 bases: TGTGCCAGCTCACCTCTCGGGGGGGCCGGGTCCTACGAGCAGTACTTC.

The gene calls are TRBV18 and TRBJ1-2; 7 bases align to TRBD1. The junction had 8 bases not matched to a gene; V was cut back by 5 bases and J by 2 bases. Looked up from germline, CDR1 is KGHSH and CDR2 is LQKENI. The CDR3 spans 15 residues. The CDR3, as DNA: TGTGCCAGCTCAACAGGGACAGTAACAAACTATGGCTACACCTTC. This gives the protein CASSTGTVTNYGYTF.

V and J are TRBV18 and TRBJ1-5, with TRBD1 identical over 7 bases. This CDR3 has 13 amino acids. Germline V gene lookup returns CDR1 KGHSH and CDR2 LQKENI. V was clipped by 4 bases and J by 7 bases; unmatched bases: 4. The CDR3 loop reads CASSRDRVQPQHF. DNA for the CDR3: TGTGCCAGCTCACGAGACAGGGTACAGCCCCAGCATTTT.

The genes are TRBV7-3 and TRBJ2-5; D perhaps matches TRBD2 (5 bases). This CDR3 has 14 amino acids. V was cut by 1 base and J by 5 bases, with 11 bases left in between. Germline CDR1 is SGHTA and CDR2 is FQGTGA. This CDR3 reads CASSLNGIGETQYF. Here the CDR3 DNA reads TGTGCCAGCAGCTTAAACGGGATTGGGGAGACCCAGTACTTC. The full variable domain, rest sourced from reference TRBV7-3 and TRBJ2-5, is GAGVSQTPSNKVTEKGKYVELRCDPISGHTALYWYRQSLGQGPEFLIYFQGTGAADDSGLPNDRFFAVRPEGSVSTLKIQRTERGDSAVYLCASSLNGIGETQYFGPGTRLLVL.